This T cell receptor beta chain was profiled in a study of blood T cell repertoires in COVID-19 (dated by TCRdb to the early 2020s). Regarding the complete study: The collaborator samples originated in the United States, Italy and Spain and spanned the acute and convalescent phases of COVID-19. The material from the prospective study consisted of cDNA or gDNA derived from T cells, B-cell-depleted T cells, or PBMCs. Subjects who had been exposed to COVID-19, were actively infected with it, or had recovered from it provided the deeply sampled blood TCRbeta repertoires that made up the dataset. A freely available public database, intended as a resource for researchers studying the immune response to SARS-CoV-2, is where the repertoires were released. Samples were obtained from the ongoing ImmuneRACE study (first 160 participants) and from 1,254 subjects provided by 6 global collaborators. The sample metadata nearly always contained a de-identified subject ID, COVID-19 status, age in years and sex. Where available, HLA class I and class II types were taken from metadata supplied by the sample provider and were not determined by assay-based typing. Findings and caveats that apply to the study as a whole: The amount of clinical and demographic metadata varied by source and participant and was provided uncurated.

Points on this clone: Which antigen it targets is not known. Base quality data are lacking; no much larger clone is found one base away.

The cysteine opens and the phenylalanine closes a CDR3 of 17 amino acids. The only DNA kept is the CDR3, 51 bases in frame from the first base. Via the germline V gene (reference sequence), CDR1 is MNHEY and CDR2 SMNVEV. V is pruned by 5 bases and J by 2 bases, leaving 5 bases of the junction without a gene match. The collaborating institutions used their own protocols to collect whole blood in K2EDTA tubes. For TCRbeta analysis, collaborator samples were shipped as frozen whole blood, as isolated PBMCs, or as DNA extracted from either sample type. The immunoSEQ Assay, a bias-controlled multiplex PCR, was used to amplify TCRbeta CDR3 regions from genomic DNA. The study's own analysis went as follows. Nucleated cell counts per sample were estimated from amplification of reference gene primers within the assay. Sequence reads were collapsed and filtered to measure the absolute abundance of every unique TCRbeta CDR3 rearrangement. For each sample, productive Simpson clonality was calculated by taking the square root of Simpson's diversity index across productive rearrangements. The table was pulled from immuneACCESS by TCRdb, which kept in-frame rearrangements only. Such tables lose some clones; where checked, under half of the loss comes from unresolved V genes, and the rest has no known cause. V and J calls and clone size are copied from that table; D and trimming were computed from the DNA. This sample comprises about 180,000 clones, 88% of them detected only once. The ten most abundant clones make up roughly 4.2% of the sample.

The chain is made from TRBV27 and TRBJ2-6; 11 nucleotides in the junction match TRBD1. The clonotype comes from a woman in her 30s with acute or convalescent COVID-19. Sequenced input: peripheral blood. This receptor has the CDR3 CASSRDRGMAGANVLTF. The sequenced DNA: TGTGCCAGCAGTAGGGACAGGGGGATGGCTGGGGCCAACGTCCTGACTTTC. With the rest looked up from the reference TRBV27 and TRBJ2-6 genes rather than sequenced, the full variable domain is EAQVTQNPRYLITVTGKKLTVTCSQNMNHEYMSWYRQDPGLGLRQIYYSMNVEVTDKGDVPEGYKVSRKEKRNFPLILESPSPNQTSLYFCASSRDRGMAGANVLTFGAGSRLTVL.